These 13 T cell receptor beta chains came from one sample sequenced in a study of tumor-infiltrating lymphocytes in glioblastoma multiforme. TCRB libraries came from RNA via three nested multiplex PCR rounds. TCRdb reprocessed the multiplex PCR reads via MiXCR and lists one record per CDR3 protein. The repertoire has about 8,400 distinct CDR3 sequences, about 70% of them found once; the top ten carry 45% to 65%. The sample taken for sequencing was brain tumor tissue. These receptor sequences come from a male donor with glioblastoma.

Points on this clonotype: Because it lacks the conserved phenylalanine or tryptophan at the end, this CDR3 is likely a read error. The chain combines TRBV4-1 with TRBJ1-1, with D possibly matching TRBD1 (5 bases). CDR3 size: 13 residues. Between the trimmed V and J ends, which lost 4 bases and 4 bases, there was a span of 10 bases. Germline V gene sequence: CDR1 MGHRA, CDR2 YSYEKL. CDR3 in DNA: TGCGCCAGCAGCCGCCGACAGTCCACTGAAGCTTTCTCT. It specifies CASSRRQSTEAFS.

With respect to this clonotype: One end of the junction is discordant with germline, which a read error may explain. This rearrangement joins TRBV20-1 to TRBJ2-2; D perhaps matches TRBD2 (5 bases). The CDR3 has 14 amino acids. Germline values: CDR1 DFQATT, CDR2 SNEGSKA (reference sequence). The CDR3, as DNA: TGCAGTGCTAATGGACCGCAGAACACCGGGAAGCTGTTTTTT. Its translation: CSANGPQNTGKLFF.

The J gene is TRBJ2-4, the V gene TRBV4-2; D remains unclear. This CDR3 comprises 14 residues. Trimming removed 4 bases at V and 4 bases at J, with 11 bases between. Germline V gene sequence: CDR1 LGHNA, CDR2 YNFKEQ. CDR3 protein: CASSLTVRKNIQYF. CDR3 sequence (DNA): TGTGCCAGCAGCCTAACAGTGCGAAAAAACATTCAGTACTTC.

This chain uses TRBV11-2 with TRBJ2-5; D is undetermined. This CDR3 comprises 16 residues. Trimming removed 5 bases from V and 2 bases from J, with 18 bases in between. Germline CDR1 is SGHAT and CDR2 is FQNNGV. The CDR3 nucleotides read TGTGCCAGCAGCCTAGGTGCGGCAGCCAGACAAGAGACCCAGTACTTC. Translated, it gives CASSLGAAARQETQYF.

Details on this clonotype: The conserved final phenylalanine or tryptophan is absent from the CDR3, which likely points to a read error. J is TRBJ2-1 and V is TRBV4-1, with D perhaps being TRBD1 or TRBD2 (7 bases each). Germline V CDR1 and CDR2: MGHRA, YSYEKL. The V end was cut by 5 bases, the J end by 2 bases, with 19 bases between. The CDR3 loop spans 17 amino acids. CDR3 protein: CASSIQGGRAPYNEQFL. The CDR3 DNA is TGCGCCAGCAGCATCCAGGGGGGGCGGGCGCCCTACAATGAGCAGTTCCTC.

In its sample, this clonotype was seen a few times. The chain employs TRBV4-2 and TRBJ2-3; TRBD2 matches 7 bases. The germline V gene has CDR1 LGHNA and CDR2 YNFKEQ. With 7 bases clipped from V and 2 bases from J, the junction kept 9 bases outside the gene matches. The CDR3 has 15 amino acids. The CDR3 DNA reads as TGTGCCAGCACCCTGCTAGCGGATTCCACAGATACGCAGTATTTT. Its translation is CASTLLADSTDTQYF.

The V call is TRBV11-2, the J call TRBJ1-5, with no clear D. Trimming shortened V by 1 base and J by 5 bases, and 6 bases separated the two germline ends. Germline V gene lookup returns CDR1 SGHAT and CDR2 FQNNGV. The CDR3 consists of 13 residues. The CDR3 spells CASSLVEDQPQHF. DNA of the CDR3: TGTGCCAGCAGCTTAGTAGAGGATCAGCCCCAGCATTTT.

This clonotype was recorded many times. V and J are TRBV2 and TRBJ1-5, with D unclear. Germline loops: CDR1 SNHLY, CDR2 FYNNEI. CDR3 length equals 13 residues. The germline V and J ends were trimmed by 6 bases and 5 bases, with 11 bases remaining between them. CDR3 residues: CASSLERDQPQHF. As DNA, the CDR3 is TGTGCCAGCAGCCTTGAGAGGGATCAGCCCCAGCATTTT. Complete variable domain (other parts from reference TRBV2 and TRBJ1-5): EPEVTQTPSHQVTQMGQEVILRCVPISNHLYFYWYRQILGQKVEFLVSFYNNEISEKSEIFDDQFSVERPDGSNFTLKIRSTKLEDSAMYFCASSLERDQPQHFGDGTRLSIL.

Note on this clonotype: A junction boundary mismatches the germline segment, possibly from a read error. The chain combines TRBV11-1 with TRBJ2-3, with D hard to call. The CDR3 extends over 13 amino acids. The germline V gene encodes CDR1 SGHAT and CDR2 FQDESV (reference sequence). The CDR3 nucleotides are TGTGCCAGCAGCTTCGCGAGTCCAGATACGCATTATTTT. It codes for CASSFASPDTHYF.

For this clonotype: One end of the junction fails to match germline, which may point to a read error. V gene TRBV5-1 combines with J gene TRBJ1-2; 9 bases align to TRBD1. Per the germline V gene, CDR1 is SGHRS and CDR2 is YFSETQ. This CDR3 region has 15 residues. DNA of the CDR3: TGCTCCAGCAGCCCCTACGGACAGGGGAGCTATGGCTACGCCTTC. It specifies CSSSPYGQGSYGYAF.

V usage is TRBV11-2 and J usage is TRBJ2-2; 13 nucleotides agree with TRBD2. This CDR3 contains 16 residues. The V gene's germline CDR1 is SGHAT and CDR2 FQNNGV. The ends lost 5 bases at V and 5 bases at J; junction bases unmatched: 5. The CDR3 sequence: CASSGEGLAGTGELFF. The DNA for the CDR3 is TGTGCCAGCAGCGGAGAGGGACTAGCGGGGACCGGGGAGCTGTTTTTT.

Details on this clonotype: The junction does not match germline at one end; this may be a read error. V usage is TRBV5-3 and J usage is TRBJ2-3, with TRBD1 identical over 9 bases. TRBV5-3 qualifies as an ORF whose function is uncertain. CDR3 size: 16 residues. CDR3 DNA sequence: TGTGTCAGAAACTCCAACCGGGACAGGGACACAGATACGCAGTATTTT. It codes for CVRNSNRDRDTDTQYF.

This chain connects TRBV10-1 to TRBJ2-1, with a tentative D call TRBD2 (6 bases). Germline V lookup: CDR1 WNHNN, CDR2 SYGVQD (reference sequence). Trimming left V 3 bases short and J 3 bases short, with 15 bases between. The CDR3 totals 16 residues. The CDR3 coding sequence is TGCGCCAGCAGTGATCCAAGGACTACCAACTACAATGAGCAGTTCTTC. Its protein is CASSDPRTTNYNEQFF.